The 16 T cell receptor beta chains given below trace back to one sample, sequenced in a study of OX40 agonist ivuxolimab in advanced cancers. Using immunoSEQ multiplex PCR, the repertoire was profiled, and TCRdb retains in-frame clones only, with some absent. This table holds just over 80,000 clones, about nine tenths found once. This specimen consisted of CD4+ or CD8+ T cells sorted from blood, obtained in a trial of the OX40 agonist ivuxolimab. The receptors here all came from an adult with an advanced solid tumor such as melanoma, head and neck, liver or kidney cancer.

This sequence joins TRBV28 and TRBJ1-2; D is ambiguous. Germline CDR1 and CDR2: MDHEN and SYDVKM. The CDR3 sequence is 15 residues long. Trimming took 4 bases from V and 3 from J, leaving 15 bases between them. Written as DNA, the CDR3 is TGTGCCAGCAGTTCATCGTTTCGGTTGGACTATGGCTACACCTTC. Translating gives CASSSSFRLDYGYTF.

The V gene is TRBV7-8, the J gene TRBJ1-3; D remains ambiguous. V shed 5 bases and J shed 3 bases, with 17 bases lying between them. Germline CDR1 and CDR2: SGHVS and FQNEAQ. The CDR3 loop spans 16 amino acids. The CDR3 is CASSIRPEPIGNTIYF. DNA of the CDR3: TGTGCCAGCAGCATACGACCGGAGCCCATTGGAAACACCATATATTTT.

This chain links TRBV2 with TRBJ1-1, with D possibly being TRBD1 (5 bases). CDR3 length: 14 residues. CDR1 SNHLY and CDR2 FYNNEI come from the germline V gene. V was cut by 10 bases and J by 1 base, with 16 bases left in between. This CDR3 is CATLPTVTNTEAFF. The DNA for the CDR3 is TGTGCCACCCTCCCGACAGTTACGAACACTGAAGCTTTCTTT.

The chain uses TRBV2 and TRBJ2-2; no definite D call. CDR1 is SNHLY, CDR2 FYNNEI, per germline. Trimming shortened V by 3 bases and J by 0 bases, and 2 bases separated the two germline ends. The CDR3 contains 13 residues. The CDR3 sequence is CASSETNTGELFF. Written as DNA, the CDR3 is TGTGCCAGCAGTGAGACGAACACCGGGGAGCTGTTTTTT.

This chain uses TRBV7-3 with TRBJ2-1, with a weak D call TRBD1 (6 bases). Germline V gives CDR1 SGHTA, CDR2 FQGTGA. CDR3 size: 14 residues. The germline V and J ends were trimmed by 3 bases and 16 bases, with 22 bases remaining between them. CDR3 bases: TGTGCCAGCAGCTTGAACCGGGACAACAACCGTCGATTCTTC. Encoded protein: CASSLNRDNNRRFF.

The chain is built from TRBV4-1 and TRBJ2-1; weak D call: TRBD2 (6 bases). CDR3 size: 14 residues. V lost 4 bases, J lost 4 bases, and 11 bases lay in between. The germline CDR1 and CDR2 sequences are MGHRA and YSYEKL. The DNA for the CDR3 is TGCGCCAGCAGCCCTGGGGACTTTTACAATGAGCAGTTCTTC. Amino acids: CASSPGDFYNEQFF.

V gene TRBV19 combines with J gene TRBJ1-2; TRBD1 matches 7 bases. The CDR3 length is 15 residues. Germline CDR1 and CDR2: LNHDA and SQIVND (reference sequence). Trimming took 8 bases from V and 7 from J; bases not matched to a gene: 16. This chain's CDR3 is CASQALLQGRIGYTF. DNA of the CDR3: TGTGCCAGTCAAGCCCTCCTACAGGGGAGGATTGGCTACACCTTC. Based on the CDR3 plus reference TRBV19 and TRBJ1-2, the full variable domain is DGGITQSPKYLFRKEGQNVTLSCEQNLNHDAMYWYRQDPGQGLRLIYYSQIVNDFQKGDIAEGYSVSREKKESFPLTVTSAQKNPTAFYLCASQALLQGRIGYTFGSGTRLTVV.

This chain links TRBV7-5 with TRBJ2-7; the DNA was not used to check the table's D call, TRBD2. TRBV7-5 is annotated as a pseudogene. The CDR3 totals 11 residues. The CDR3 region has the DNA TGTGTCAGCAGCTTAGTCGACGAGCAGTACTTC. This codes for CVSSLVDEQYF.

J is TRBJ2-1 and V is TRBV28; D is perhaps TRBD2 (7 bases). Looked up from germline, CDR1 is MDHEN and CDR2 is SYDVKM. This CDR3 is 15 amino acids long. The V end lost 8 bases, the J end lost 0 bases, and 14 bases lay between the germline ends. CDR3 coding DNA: TGTGCCAGCTCCGGGGGGCCGAGCTCCTACAATGAGCAGTTCTTC. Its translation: CASSGGPSSYNEQFF.

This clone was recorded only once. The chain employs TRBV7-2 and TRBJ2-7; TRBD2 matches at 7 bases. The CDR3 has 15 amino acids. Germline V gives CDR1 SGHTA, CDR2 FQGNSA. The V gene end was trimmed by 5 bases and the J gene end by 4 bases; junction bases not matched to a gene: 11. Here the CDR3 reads CASSPLGGRGYEQYF. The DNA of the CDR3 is TGTGCCAGCAGCCCCCTCGGCGGGAGAGGGTACGAGCAGTACTTC.

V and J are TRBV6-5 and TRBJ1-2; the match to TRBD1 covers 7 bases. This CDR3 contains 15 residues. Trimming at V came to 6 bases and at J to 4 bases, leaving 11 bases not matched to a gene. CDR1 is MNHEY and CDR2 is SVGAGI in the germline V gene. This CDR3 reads CASSPGGGQSYGYTF. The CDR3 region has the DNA TGTGCCAGCAGCCCAGGGGGGGGGCAGAGCTATGGCTACACCTTC.

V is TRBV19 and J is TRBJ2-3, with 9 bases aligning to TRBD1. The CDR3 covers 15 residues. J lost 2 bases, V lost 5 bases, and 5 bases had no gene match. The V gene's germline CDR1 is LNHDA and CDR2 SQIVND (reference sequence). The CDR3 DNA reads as TGTGCCAGTAGTCCGGGACAGGGCCACACAGATACGCAGTATTTT. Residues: CASSPGQGHTDTQYF.

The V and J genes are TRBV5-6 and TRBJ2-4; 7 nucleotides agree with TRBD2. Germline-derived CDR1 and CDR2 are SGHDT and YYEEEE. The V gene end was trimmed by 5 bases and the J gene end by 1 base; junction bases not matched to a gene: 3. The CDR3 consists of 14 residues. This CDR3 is CASSLSGAKNIQYF. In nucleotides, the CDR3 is TGTGCCAGCAGTCTTAGCGGGGCCAAAAACATTCAGTACTTC.

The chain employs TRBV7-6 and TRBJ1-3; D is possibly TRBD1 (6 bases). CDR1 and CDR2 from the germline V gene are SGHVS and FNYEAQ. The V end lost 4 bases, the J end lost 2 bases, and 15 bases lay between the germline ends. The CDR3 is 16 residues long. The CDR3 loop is CASSSLPGTTGNTIYF. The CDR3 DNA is TGTGCCAGCAGCTCCCTACCAGGGACAACTGGAAACACCATATATTTT.

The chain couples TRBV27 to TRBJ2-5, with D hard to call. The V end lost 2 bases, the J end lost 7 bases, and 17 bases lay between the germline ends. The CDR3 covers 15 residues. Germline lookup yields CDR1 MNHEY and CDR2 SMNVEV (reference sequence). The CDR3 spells CASSLSILGLGTQYF. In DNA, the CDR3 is TGTGCCAGCAGTTTAAGTATTCTGGGCCTGGGGACCCAGTACTTC.

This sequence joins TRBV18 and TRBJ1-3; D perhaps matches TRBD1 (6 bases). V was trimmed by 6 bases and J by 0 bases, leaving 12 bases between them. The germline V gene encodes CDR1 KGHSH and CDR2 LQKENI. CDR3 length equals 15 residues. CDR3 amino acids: CASSNQGSSGNTIYF. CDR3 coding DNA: TGTGCCAGCTCGAACCAGGGGAGCTCTGGAAACACCATATATTTT.